One sample yielded the 10 T cell receptor beta chains listed below, sequenced in a study of blood T cell repertoires in COVID-19. The repertoire was sequenced with immunoSEQ multiplex PCR; TCRdb's copy has only in-frame clones and lacks some. The sample includes just under 90,000 clones, 90% seen only once; the top ten take about 1.8%. The sample comprised peripheral blood. The receptors shown here come from a man aged 60 to 75 with acute or convalescent COVID-19.

This sequence joins TRBV7-9 and TRBJ2-1; 10 bases line up with TRBD1. The V and J ends lost 5 bases and 6 bases, in that order; junction bases with no gene match: 7. This CDR3 is 15 amino acids long. Germline assignment: CDR1 SEHNR and CDR2 FQNEAQ (reference sequence). The CDR3 DNA reads TGTGCCAGCAGCCGAGGACAGGGGGTTTCCAATGAGCAGTTCTTC. Translated, it gives CASSRGQGVSNEQFF.

The V call is TRBV5-1, the J call TRBJ2-2; 8 nucleotides align to TRBD1. CDR1 is SGHRS and CDR2 is YFSETQ in the germline V gene. The ends lost 5 bases at V and 1 base at J; junction bases unmatched: 7. The CDR3 extends over 16 amino acids. CDR3 sequence (DNA): TGCGCCAGCAGAAAAGCCGGGACAGGGAACACCGGGGAGCTGTTTTTT. This translates into CASRKAGTGNTGELFF.

The chain employs TRBV30 and TRBJ2-1; tentative D call: TRBD2 (6 bases). The germline V gene has CDR1 GTSNPN and CDR2 SVGIG (reference sequence). The CDR3 runs 13 residues. The V end lost 4 bases, the J end lost 0 bases, and 7 bases lay between the germline ends. CDR3 in DNA: TGTGCCTGGACTAGCGACTCCTACAATGAGCAGTTCTTC. It is translated as CAWTSDSYNEQFF.

The chain couples TRBV28 to TRBJ2-3; TRBD1 aligns across 10 bases. J was trimmed by 4 bases and V by 3 bases; bases with no gene match: 4. Per germline, CDR1 MDHEN and CDR2 SYDVKM. This CDR3 is 15 amino acids long. CDR3 sequence (DNA): TGTGCCAGCAGTTTGAGACAGGGGGCATCAGATACGCAGTATTTT. Protein: CASSLRQGASDTQYF.

The chain uses TRBV6-6 and TRBJ1-2; a weak D match, TRBD1 (5 bases). Trimming stripped 6 bases from V and 2 bases from J, with 10 bases between. The CDR3 sequence is 13 residues long. Germline V gives CDR1 MNHNY, CDR2 SVGAGI (reference sequence). CDR3 nucleotides: TGTGCCAGCAGCCCGACAGCGAACTATGGCTACACCTTC. As protein: CASSPTANYGYTF.

The chain is built from TRBV7-2 and TRBJ1-2; TRBD1 aligns across 10 bases. Unmatched junction bases numbered 7, after V lost 7 bases and J lost 5 bases. Germline V gene sequence: CDR1 SGHTA, CDR2 FQGNSA. The CDR3 totals 14 residues. CDR3 loop: CASIPDRGRYGYTF. The CDR3 nucleotides are TGTGCCAGCATCCCGGACAGGGGGAGGTATGGCTACACCTTC.

The V and J genes are TRBV5-6 and TRBJ2-2; 11 positions agree with TRBD1. V lost 2 bases to trimming and J lost 6 bases; unmatched junction nucleotides: 6. CDR3 size: 16 residues. The germline V gene has CDR1 SGHDT and CDR2 YYEEEE. CDR3 sequence: CASSFRDRGYAGELFF. DNA of the CDR3: TGTGCCAGCAGCTTTAGGGACAGGGGGTACGCCGGGGAGCTGTTTTTT.

The J gene is TRBJ2-3, the V gene TRBV9, with TRBD2 matching 8 bases. Germline V CDR1 and CDR2: SGDLS, YYNGEE. Trimming removed 0 bases from V and 6 bases from J; junction bases left unmatched: 9. The CDR3 extends over 16 amino acids. CDR3 in amino acids: CASSVAIAGTGDTQYF. The CDR3 DNA sequence: TGTGCCAGCAGCGTAGCGATAGCGGGAACCGGTGATACGCAGTATTTT.

V usage is TRBV5-4 and J usage is TRBJ1-1; possible D gene TRBD1, 5 bases. This CDR3 spans 11 amino acids. Trimming pared 4 bases from V and 5 bases from J, leaving 6 bases between. Germline V CDR1 and CDR2: SGHNT, YYREEE (reference sequence). The CDR3 here is CASSAGTEAFF. The CDR3 DNA follows: TGTGCCAGCAGCGCAGGGACTGAAGCTTTCTTT.

The chain recombines TRBV2 with TRBJ2-1; possible D gene TRBD2, 6 bases. The CDR3 has 18 residues. Germline V gives CDR1 SNHLY, CDR2 FYNNEI. V was trimmed by 9 bases and J by 6 bases, leaving 30 bases between them. The CDR3 DNA sequence: TGTGCCAGTACCGATGGAGGGAGGTCCGCCGGCCCACGCAATGAGCAGTTCTTC. This translates into CASTDGGRSAGPRNEQFF.